This T cell receptor beta chain was sequenced in a study of T cell responses to AZD1222 COVID-19 vaccine. Study-level information: Doses given second, at about 4 or about 12 weeks, were pooled. Study observations and caveats: It should be noted that donors were predominantly white British and more often female, and clonal diversity was possibly underestimated.

Looked up from germline, CDR1 is MNHEY and CDR2 is SMNVEV (reference sequence). Trimming at V came to 8 bases and at J to 1 base, leaving 5 bases not matched to a gene. The CDR3 is 14 amino acids. This table comes from immunoSEQ multiplex PCR, and its TCRdb copy is limited to in-frame clones, with some not included. The table shows 120,000 to 150,000 clones, with about nine tenths occurring only once. Concerning this clone itself: The antigen is unknown.

The sequenced sample was peripheral blood, obtained on day 0 of AZD1222 vaccination. The origin of this receptor is an adult in good health. The chain carries TRBV27 and TRBJ1-1; 9 bases match TRBD1. CDR3 sequence: CASLQGAANTEAFF. The CDR3 region has the DNA TGTGCCAGCCTACAGGGGGCCGCGAACACTGAAGCTTTCTTT.